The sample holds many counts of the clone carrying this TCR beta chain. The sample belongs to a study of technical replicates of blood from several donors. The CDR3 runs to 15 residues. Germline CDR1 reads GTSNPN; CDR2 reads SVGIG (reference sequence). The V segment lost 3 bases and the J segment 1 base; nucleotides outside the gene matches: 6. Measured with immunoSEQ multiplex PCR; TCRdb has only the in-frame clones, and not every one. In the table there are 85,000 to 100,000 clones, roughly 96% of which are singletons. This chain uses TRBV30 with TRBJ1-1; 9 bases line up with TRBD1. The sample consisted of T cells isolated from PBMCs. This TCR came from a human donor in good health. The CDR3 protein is CAWRDRGRGNTEAFF. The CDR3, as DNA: TGTGCCTGGAGGGACAGGGGTAGGGGGAACACTGAAGCTTTCTTT.